Presented here are 19 T cell receptor beta chains from one specimen sequenced in a study of OX40 agonist ivuxolimab in advanced cancers. Data came from immunoSEQ multiplex PCR; TCRdb stores just in-frame clones and leaves some out. The profile shows about 63,000 clones, 75% to 90% of them singletons. The starting material was CD4+ or CD8+ T cells sorted from blood, obtained in a trial of the OX40 agonist ivuxolimab. These receptors came from an adult with an advanced solid tumor such as melanoma, head and neck, liver or kidney cancer.

The chain uses TRBV11-2 and TRBJ1-2; TRBD1 might be the D (6 bases). Trimming left V 1 base short and J 1 base short, with 16 bases between. Germline V lookup: CDR1 SGHAT, CDR2 FQNNGV. There are 17 residues in the CDR3. CDR3 DNA sequence: TGTGCCAGCAGCTTAGGAGATTCCCGGACAGTTAACTATGGCTACACCTTC. It yields the protein CASSLGDSRTVNYGYTF.

This chain uses TRBV2 with TRBJ1-2; 7 bases map to TRBD1. CDR1 and CDR2 (germline): SNHLY, FYNNEI. With V trimmed by 6 bases and J by 4 bases, 5 bases remained unmatched. The CDR3 loop spans 13 amino acids. CDR3 amino acids: CASRGTDSYGYTF. The CDR3 region has the DNA TGTGCCAGCAGGGGGACAGACTCCTATGGCTACACCTTC.

The chain joins TRBV5-6 to TRBJ1-1; 7 bases are shared with TRBD1. Germline V gene lookup returns CDR1 SGHDT and CDR2 YYEEEE. This CDR3 spans 13 amino acids. V trimming: 5 bases; J trimming: 5 bases; junction bases outside the gene matches: 6. The CDR3 coding sequence is TGTGCCAGCAGTTTTGCAGGGGGAACTGAAGCTTTCTTT. This sequence encodes CASSFAGGTEAFF.

This sequence joins TRBV5-1 and TRBJ2-2, with 15 bases lining up with TRBD2. The germline gives CDR1 SGHRS, CDR2 YFSETQ. Losses at the gene ends were 6 bases for V and 5 bases for J; bases not matched to a gene: 2. The CDR3 consists of 15 residues. The CDR3: CASTGLAGGTGELFF. In nucleotides, the CDR3 is TGCGCCAGCACGGGACTAGCGGGAGGAACCGGGGAGCTGTTTTTT.

The chain uses TRBV5-1 and TRBJ1-2, with D tentatively TRBD1 (6 bases). The ends were cut back, 0 bases at V and 9 bases at J, with 18 bases in the middle. CDR1 is SGHRS and CDR2 is YFSETQ in the germline V gene. This CDR3 is built from 15 residues. CDR3 nucleotide sequence: TGCGCCAGCAGCTTGGGACCGGGACAACTAGAGAGCTACACCTTC. It yields the protein CASSLGPGQLESYTF.

This chain connects TRBV6-6 to TRBJ2-6; D perhaps matches TRBD2 (5 bases). Deletions cut 2 bases from V and 0 bases from J, with 8 bases between. In germline, CDR1 is MNHNY, CDR2 SVGAGI (reference sequence). CDR3 length: 16 amino acids. The CDR3 coding sequence is TGTGCCAGCAGTTACGGAGGAGTCTCTGGGGCCAACGTCCTGACTTTC. It specifies CASSYGGVSGANVLTF.

The rearrangement joins TRBV5-8 to TRBJ1-5, with 7 bases matching TRBD1. Unmatched junction bases numbered 10, after V lost 4 bases and J lost 0 bases. The CDR3 runs 17 residues. Per germline, CDR1 SGHTS and CDR2 YDEGEE. In DNA, the CDR3 is TGTGCCAGCAGCCCTCGGGGGGACAGCCATAGCAATCAGCCCCAGCATTTT. Protein product: CASSPRGDSHSNQPQHF. The variable domain in full, with the rest retrieved from reference TRBV5-8 and TRBJ1-5, is EAGVTQSPTHLIKTRGQQATLRCSPISGHTSVYWYQQALGLGLQFLLWYDEGEERNRGNFPPRFSGRQFPNYSSELNVNALELEDSALYLCASSPRGDSHSNQPQHFGDGTRLSIL.

This rearrangement joins TRBV20-1 to TRBJ2-5; D gene unclear. The CDR3 contains 11 residues. Trimming shortened V by 7 bases and J by 2 bases, and 8 bases separated the two germline ends. Germline-derived CDR1 and CDR2 are DFQATT and SNEGSKA (reference sequence). The CDR3 nucleotides read TGCAGTGTGCGCAGACAAGAGACCCAGTACTTC. This codes for CSVRRQETQYF.

This rearrangement joins TRBV29-1 to TRBJ1-1; D uncertain. Per the germline V gene, CDR1 is SQVTM and CDR2 is ANQGSEA. The CDR3 runs 14 residues. Between the trimmed V and J ends, which lost 2 bases and 7 bases, there was a span of 17 bases. The CDR3: CSVEKIAAAVEAFF. The CDR3 nucleotides are TGCAGCGTTGAAAAAATTGCGGCGGCAGTTGAAGCTTTCTTT.

V and J are TRBV27 and TRBJ2-7; 8 bases map to TRBD1. The CDR3 consists of 16 residues. Trimming cost V 7 bases and J 1 base; bases outside gene matches: 12. Germline V CDR1 and CDR2: MNHEY, SMNVEV (reference sequence). The CDR3 bases are TGTGCCAGCACTTCCCTCGGACAGGGTATGTCCTACGAGCAGTACTTC. This encodes CASTSLGQGMSYEQYF.

V gene TRBV6-6 combines with J gene TRBJ2-1; a weak D match, TRBD2 (5 bases). With 11 bases removed from V and 2 bases from J, the gap between germline ends came to 13 bases. The CDR3 is 13 amino acids. Germline V gene sequence: CDR1 MNHNY, CDR2 SVGAGI (reference sequence). The chain's CDR3 is CASTRGTYNEQFF. The CDR3 DNA sequence: TGTGCCTCGACCCGGGGAACCTACAATGAGCAGTTCTTC.

About this clone itself: A junction boundary mismatches the germline segment, possibly from a read error. The gene calls are TRBV18 and TRBJ2-2; TRBD1 might be the D (5 bases). The CDR3 has 11 residues. Germline lookup yields CDR1 KGHSH and CDR2 LQKENI. CDR3 sequence: CASSDTRELFF. The CDR3 DNA is TGTGCCAGCTCGGACACCCGGGAGCTGTTTTTT.

This clone was counted a few times. The rearrangement links TRBV9 to TRBJ2-1; D is unresolved. Trimming took 4 bases from V and 9 from J, leaving 14 bases between them. Germline lookup yields CDR1 SGDLS and CDR2 YYNGEE. The CDR3 has 13 residues. As DNA, the CDR3 is TGTGCCAGCAGCCTTGACTCGCTAAGTGAGCAGTTCTTC. Translating it yields CASSLDSLSEQFF.

The chain has TRBV10-3 and TRBJ1-5; D unresolved. This CDR3 comprises 12 residues. Trimming removed 8 bases from V and 4 bases from J, with 9 bases in between. Germline V gives CDR1 ENHRY, CDR2 SYGVKD. Here the CDR3 DNA reads TGTGCCATCGGAATTGGGAATCAGCCCCAGCATTTT. It is translated as CAIGIGNQPQHF.

V gene TRBV27 combines with J gene TRBJ2-3; D perhaps matches TRBD1 (6 bases). The V gene lost 2 bases and the J gene lost 6 bases, with 6 bases spanning the gap. The CDR3 has 12 amino acids. Germline assignment: CDR1 MNHEY and CDR2 SMNVEV (reference sequence). The DNA of the CDR3 is TGTGCCAGCAGTTTACAGGGGGATACGCAGTATTTT. Translated, it gives CASSLQGDTQYF.

This chain links TRBV2 with TRBJ1-1, with D possibly TRBD1 on 5 matching bases. CDR3 length equals 13 residues. V was pared by 6 bases and J by 3 bases, with 11 bases between. In germline, CDR1 is SNHLY, CDR2 FYNNEI. CDR3 sequence: CASSRDSYTEAFF. For the CDR3, the DNA is TGTGCCAGCAGCCGCGACAGCTACACTGAAGCTTTCTTT.

The chain is built from TRBV7-9 and TRBJ2-7, with D tentatively TRBD2 (6 bases). Germline CDR1 is SEHNR and CDR2 is FQNEAQ (reference sequence). With 5 bases removed from V and 6 bases from J, the gap between germline ends came to 14 bases. There are 13 residues in the CDR3. The CDR3 DNA reads TGTGCCAGCAGCCCCCTAGTCGGGGGCGAGCAGTACTTC. This encodes CASSPLVGGEQYF.

This sequence joins TRBV7-2 and TRBJ2-5; D is uncertain. Trimming took 5 bases from V and 5 from J, leaving 9 bases between them. The CDR3 is 12 residues long. Germline CDR1 is SGHTA and CDR2 is FQGNSA. The CDR3 reads CASSPPFETQYF. The CDR3 DNA is TGTGCCAGCAGCCCCCCGTTTGAGACCCAGTACTTC.

CDR3 residues: CASSLQNSPLHF. The CDR3 DNA reads TGTGCCAGCAGTCTACAGAATTCACCCCTCCACTTT. V gene TRBV6-1 combines with J gene TRBJ1-6; D gene uncertain. This CDR3 region has 12 residues. CDR1 is MNHNS, CDR2 SASEGT, per germline. V lost 5 bases and J lost 7, with 6 bases in between.